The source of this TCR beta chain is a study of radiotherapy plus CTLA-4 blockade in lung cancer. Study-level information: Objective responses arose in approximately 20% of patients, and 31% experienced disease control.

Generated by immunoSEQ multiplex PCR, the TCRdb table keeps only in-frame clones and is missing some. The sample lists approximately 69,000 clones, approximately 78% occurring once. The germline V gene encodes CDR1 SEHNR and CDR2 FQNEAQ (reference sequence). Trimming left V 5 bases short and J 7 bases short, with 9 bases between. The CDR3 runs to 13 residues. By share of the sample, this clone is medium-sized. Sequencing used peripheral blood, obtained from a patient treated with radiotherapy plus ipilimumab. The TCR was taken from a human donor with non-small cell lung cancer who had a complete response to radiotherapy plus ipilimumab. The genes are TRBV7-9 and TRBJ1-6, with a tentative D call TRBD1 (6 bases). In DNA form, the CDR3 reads TGTGCCAGCAGCAGACAGGAGAATTCACCCCTCCACTTT. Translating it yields CASSRQENSPLHF.